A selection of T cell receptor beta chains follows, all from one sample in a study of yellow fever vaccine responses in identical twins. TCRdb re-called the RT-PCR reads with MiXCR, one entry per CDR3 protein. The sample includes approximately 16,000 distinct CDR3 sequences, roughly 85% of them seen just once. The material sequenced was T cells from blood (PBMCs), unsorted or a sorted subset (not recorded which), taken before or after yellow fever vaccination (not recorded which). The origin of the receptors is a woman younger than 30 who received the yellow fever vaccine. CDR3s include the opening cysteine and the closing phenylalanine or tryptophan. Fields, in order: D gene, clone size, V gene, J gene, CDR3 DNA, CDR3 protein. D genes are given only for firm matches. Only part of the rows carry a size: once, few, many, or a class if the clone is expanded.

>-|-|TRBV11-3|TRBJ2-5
TGTGCCAGCAGCCAACTGAACAGACAAGAGACCCAGTACTTC
CASSQLNRQETQYF
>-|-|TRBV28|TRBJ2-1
TGTGCCAGCAGTTCCCCGGGTGGTGGGGGGTTC
CASSSPGGGGF
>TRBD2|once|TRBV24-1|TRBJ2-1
TGTGCCACCAGTGCCGGGAGGAATGAGCAGTTCTTC
CATSAGRNEQFF
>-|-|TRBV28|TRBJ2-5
TGTGCCAGCAGGCTTCAGGGAGAAGAGACCCAGTACTTC
CASRLQGEETQYF
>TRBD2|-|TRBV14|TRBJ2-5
TGTGCCAGCAGCCAAGGCCTAGCGGGAGATGAGACCCAGTACTTC
CASSQGLAGDETQYF
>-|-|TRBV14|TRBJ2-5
TGTGCCAGCAGCCTCGGACAGATAGTTACGGAGACCCAGTACTTC
CASSLGQIVTETQYF
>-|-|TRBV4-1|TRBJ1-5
TGCGCCAGCAGCCAAGAGGGCAGTCAGCCCCAGCATTTT
CASSQEGSQPQHF
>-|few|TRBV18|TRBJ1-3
TGTGCCAGCTCACCAGGAGAGAACTCTGGAAACACCATATATTTT
CASSPGENSGNTIYF
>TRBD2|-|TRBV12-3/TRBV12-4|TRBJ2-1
TGTGCCAGCAGACGGCGGGGGGACAATGAGCAGTTCTTC
CASRRRGDNEQFF
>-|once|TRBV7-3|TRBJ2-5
TGTGCCAGCAGCTTACACGGGGGTGAGACCCAGTACTTC
CASSLHGGETQYF
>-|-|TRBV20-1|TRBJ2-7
TGCAGTGCTAACGAGCAGTACTTC
CSANEQYF
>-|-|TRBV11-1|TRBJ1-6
TGTGCCAGCAGCTTCCAGGGAAAGGATTCACCCCTCCACTTT
CASSFQGKDSPLHF
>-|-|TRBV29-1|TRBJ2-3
TGCAGCGTCCGGGACTCGTCGGATACGCAGTATTTT
CSVRDSSDTQYF
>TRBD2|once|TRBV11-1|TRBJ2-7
TGTGCCAGCAGCCCCGAGGAAGGACTAGCGGGGCTCGAGCAGTACTTC
CASSPEEGLAGLEQYF
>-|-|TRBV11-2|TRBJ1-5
TGTGCCAGCAGCTTAGGAAAGGGAGGGAGTCAGCCCCAGCATTTT
CASSLGKGGSQPQHF
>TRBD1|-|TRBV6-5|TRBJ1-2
TGTGCCAGCAGTTACGGGACAGCGGACGCTAACTATGGCTACACCTTC
CASSYGTADANYGYTF
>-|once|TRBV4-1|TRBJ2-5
TGCGCCAGCAGCCAAGATCGGGTGGGTGAGACCCAGTACTTC
CASSQDRVGETQYF
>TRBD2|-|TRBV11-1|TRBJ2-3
TGTGCCAGCAGCCCTAGCGGGACAGCAGATACGCAGTATTTT
CASSPSGTADTQYF
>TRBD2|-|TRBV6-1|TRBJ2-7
TGTGCCAGCAGTGAGACTAGCGGGGGGGCAGGCGAGCAGTACTTC
CASSETSGGAGEQYF
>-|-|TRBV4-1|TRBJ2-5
TGCGCCAGCAGCCAACAGGGTGGGCAAGAGACCCAGTACTTC
CASSQQGGQETQYF
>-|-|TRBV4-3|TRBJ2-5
TGCGCCAGCAGCCAAGTCGGGAGAGGTCAAGAGACCCAGTACTTC
CASSQVGRGQETQYF
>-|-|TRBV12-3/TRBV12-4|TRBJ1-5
TGTGCCAGCAGTAACCAGGGGTTTGCTCAGCCCCAGCATTTT
CASSNQGFAQPQHF
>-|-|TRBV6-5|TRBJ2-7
TGTGCCAGCAGCCAGACAGGCTACGAGCAGTACTTC
CASSQTGYEQYF
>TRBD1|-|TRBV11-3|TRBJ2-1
TGTGCCAGCAGCAACAGGGGGCTGCGGGAAAATGAGCAGTTCTTC
CASSNRGLRENEQFF
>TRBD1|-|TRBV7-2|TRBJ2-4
TGTGCCAGCAGCTTAGGGCAGGGGGCATGGAACATTCAGTACTTC
CASSLGQGAWNIQYF
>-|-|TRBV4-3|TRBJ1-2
TGCGCCAGCAGCCAAGATCCAGTCCGAGCTAACTATGGCTACACCTTC
CASSQDPVRANYGYTF
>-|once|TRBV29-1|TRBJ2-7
TGCAGCGTTGGGATCTACTCCTACGAGCAGTACTTC
CSVGIYSYEQYF
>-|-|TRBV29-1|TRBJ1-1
TGCAGCGTTGAAATCCCTCGGCAGGCTGAAGCTTTCTTT
CSVEIPRQAEAFF
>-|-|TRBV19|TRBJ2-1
TGTGCCACGACCGGTTCCTCCTACAATGAGCAGTTCTTC
CATTGSSYNEQFF
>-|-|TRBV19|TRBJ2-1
TGTGCCAGTAGTCCCCGGGACCTCTACAATGAGCAGTTCTTC
CASSPRDLYNEQFF
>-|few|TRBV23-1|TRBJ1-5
TGCGCCAGCAGTCAATCCTCGGGGAATAGCAATCAGCCCCAGCATTTT
CASSQSSGNSNQPQHF
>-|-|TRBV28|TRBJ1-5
TGTGCCAGCAATCTCGGGCTGCAGCCCCAGCATTTT
CASNLGLQPQHF